Presented here are 19 T cell receptor beta chains from one specimen sequenced in a study of shared T cell receptors in the human thymus. TCRdb keeps only in-frame clones here, not all; method: immunoSEQ multiplex PCR. The data hold about 380,000 clones, with 95% observed a single time. Sequenced: thymocytes. These receptors were taken from a human donor.

V usage is TRBV28 and J usage is TRBJ2-7, with D possibly matching TRBD1 (6 bases). Trimming took 3 bases from V and 3 from J, leaving 21 bases between them. The V gene's germline CDR1 is MDHEN and CDR2 SYDVKM. The CDR3 runs to 17 residues. The CDR3, as DNA: TGTGCCAGCAGTTTCTCTCAGGGACAATCCCTGGGCTACGAGCAGTACTTC. Protein: CASSFSQGQSLGYEQYF.

The rearrangement uses TRBV19 and TRBJ2-7; no firm D call. V gave up 1 base and J gave up 3 bases, with 10 bases separating them. Germline CDR1 is LNHDA and CDR2 is SQIVND (reference sequence). The CDR3 has 14 amino acids. Written as DNA, the CDR3 is TGTGCCAGTAGTATAGGGGCGGAGCGCTACGAGCAGTACTTC. Translation gives CASSIGAERYEQYF.

The V call is TRBV7-9, the J call TRBJ1-6; 7 nucleotides align to TRBD1. With V trimmed by 0 bases and J by 8 bases, 10 bases remained unmatched. The germline gives CDR1 SEHNR, CDR2 FQNEAQ (reference sequence). CDR3 length: 17 residues. The CDR3 DNA follows: TGTGCCAGCAGCTTAGCGCCCCCCGGGACAGACTATTCACCCCTCCACTTT. Its protein is CASSLAPPGTDYSPLHF.

This clone was counted a few times. The rearrangement uses TRBV6-1 and TRBJ2-1; 8 bases are a match to TRBD2. The CDR3 is made up of 17 amino acids. CDR1 is MNHNS, CDR2 SASEGT, per germline. V shed 0 bases, J shed 1 base, and the junction held 5 bases outside the gene matches. CDR3 amino acids: CASSEAKAGESYNEQFF. For the CDR3, the DNA is TGTGCCAGCAGTGAAGCGAAAGCGGGGGAATCCTACAATGAGCAGTTCTTC.

This rearrangement joins TRBV7-9 to TRBJ2-5; D gene ambiguous. The CDR3 length is 14 residues. Deletions cut 5 bases from V and 4 bases from J, with 14 bases between. Germline V gene sequence: CDR1 SEHNR, CDR2 FQNEAQ (reference sequence). CDR3 amino acids: CASSHKRTGETQYF. The CDR3 DNA follows: TGTGCCAGCAGCCACAAGAGGACCGGAGAGACCCAGTACTTC.

This rearrangement joins TRBV15 to TRBJ1-5; D gene unclear. CDR1 LNHNV and CDR2 YYDKDF come from the germline V gene (reference sequence). This CDR3 is built from 16 residues. With 1 base removed from V and 0 bases from J, the gap between germline ends came to 10 bases. CDR3 sequence reads: CATSRGGLYSNQPQHF. In nucleotides, the CDR3 is TGTGCCACCAGCAGAGGAGGCCTTTATAGCAATCAGCCCCAGCATTTT. Supplemented by reference TRBV15 and TRBJ1-5, the full variable domain reads DAMVIQNPRYQVTQFGKPVTLSCSQTLNHNVMYWYQQKSSQAPKLLFHYYDKDFNNEADTPDNFQSRRPNTSFCFLDIRSPGLGDTAMYLCATSRGGLYSNQPQHFGDGTRLSIL.

This clone was seen more than once but under ten times. The genes are TRBV19 and TRBJ1-1, with unresolved D. Germline CDR1 LNHDA, CDR2 SQIVND (reference sequence). This CDR3 comprises 14 residues. V lost 6 bases, J lost 1 base, and 12 bases lay in between. The CDR3 sequence: CASRDEQRNTEAFF. The CDR3 nucleotides read TGTGCCAGTAGAGACGAACAACGGAACACTGAAGCTTTCTTT.

The V gene is TRBV6-5, the J gene TRBJ2-6; tentative D call: TRBD2 (5 bases). Germline CDR1 reads MNHEY; CDR2 reads SVGAGI. V lost 6 bases to trimming and J lost 3 bases, with 12 bases between them. The CDR3 has 15 residues. In nucleotides, the CDR3 is TGTGCCAGCAGGTCCCATACTAGTGGGGCCAACGTCCTGACTTTC. Its translation: CASRSHTSGANVLTF.

DNA of the CDR3: TGTGCCAGTAGCAGAAGACGAGTTGGTCAGCCCCAGCATTTT. Translating it yields CASSRRRVGQPQHF. The chain employs TRBV19 and TRBJ1-5; D is unclear. In germline, CDR1 is LNHDA, CDR2 SQIVND (reference sequence). This CDR3 comprises 14 residues. V lost 6 bases to trimming and J lost 6 bases, with 15 bases between them.

J is TRBJ2-1 and V is TRBV27; 7 bases align to TRBD2. V shed 3 bases, J shed 3 bases, and the junction held 17 bases outside the gene matches. The germline CDR1 and CDR2 sequences are MNHEY and SMNVEV (reference sequence). The CDR3 consists of 19 residues. Here the CDR3 reads CASSFSEWEGRRVYNEQFF. The CDR3 DNA follows: TGTGCCAGCAGTTTTAGTGAGTGGGAGGGCCGAAGAGTCTACAATGAGCAGTTCTTC.

The chain joins TRBV29-1 to TRBJ2-7, with 10 positions matching TRBD2. Trimming cost V 5 bases and J 2 bases; bases outside gene matches: 12. In germline, CDR1 is SQVTM, CDR2 ANQGSEA. The CDR3 totals 16 residues. This chain's CDR3 is CSVTRWSGRAPYEQYF. CDR3 sequence (DNA): TGCAGCGTTACCCGTTGGAGCGGGAGGGCCCCCTACGAGCAGTACTTC.

This sequence joins TRBV4-2 and TRBJ2-1; possibly TRBD2 for D (5 bases). V dropped 3 bases and J dropped 2 bases, with 17 bases sitting between them. The germline V gene encodes CDR1 LGHNA and CDR2 YNFKEQ. The CDR3 is 17 residues long. Here the CDR3 reads CASSHTHSGRAYNEQFF. For the CDR3, the DNA is TGTGCCAGCAGCCACACCCACTCGGGAAGGGCCTACAATGAGCAGTTCTTC.

This clone was recorded only once. This chain links TRBV5-4 with TRBJ2-7; 7 bases are a match to TRBD1. CDR3 length: 15 amino acids. Germline V CDR1 and CDR2: SGHNT, YYREEE (reference sequence). With V trimmed by 0 bases and J by 2 bases, 5 bases remained unmatched. The CDR3 here is CASSLVGTDPYEQYF. CDR3 coding DNA: TGTGCCAGCAGCTTGGTTGGGACAGATCCCTACGAGCAGTACTTC.

The rearrangement joins TRBV6-1 to TRBJ2-1; 7 bases fit TRBD2. The J segment lost 8 bases and the V segment lost 5 bases, leaving 9 bases of the junction unmatched. Looked up from germline, CDR1 is MNHNS and CDR2 is SASEGT. This CDR3 is 14 amino acids long. The CDR3 bases are TGTGCCAGCAGTCGGTGGGAGGGCCGCGATGAGCAGTTCTTC. This translates into CASSRWEGRDEQFF.

This clone came up once. CDR3: CASNSTGAPTDTQYF. CDR3 bases: TGCGCCAGCAATTCTACAGGGGCCCCCACAGATACGCAGTATTTT. V is TRBV10-2 and J is TRBJ2-3; TRBD1 matches at 7 bases. The J segment lost 2 bases and the V segment lost 7 bases, leaving 9 bases of the junction unmatched. The CDR3 is 15 amino acids. Germline assignment: CDR1 WSHSY and CDR2 SAAADI.

This clone is a singleton in its sample. The chain couples TRBV27 to TRBJ2-3; the D gene is possibly TRBD1 (5 bases). Looked up from germline, CDR1 is MNHEY and CDR2 is SMNVEV (reference sequence). Trimming stripped 8 bases from V and 1 base from J, with 16 bases between. The CDR3 is made up of 15 amino acids. CDR3 residues: CASFPLEQGTDTQYF. CDR3 DNA: TGTGCCAGCTTCCCTCTGGAACAGGGCACAGATACGCAGTATTTT.

This chain joins TRBV30 and TRBJ1-2; TRBD1 might be the D (6 bases). The V gene lost 8 bases and the J gene lost 2 bases, with 21 bases spanning the gap. The CDR3 sequence is 15 residues long. CDR1 is GTSNPN and CDR2 is SVGIG in the germline V gene (reference sequence). The chain's CDR3 is CARFGGRVPNYGYTF. The DNA of the CDR3 is TGTGCCCGCTTCGGGGGGCGAGTTCCCAACTATGGCTACACCTTC.

CDR3: CASSQVDSGRARETQYF. CDR3 sequence (DNA): TGTGCCAGCAGCCAAGTGGATAGCGGGAGGGCCAGGGAGACCCAGTACTTC. This chain connects TRBV14 to TRBJ2-5, with TRBD2 matching over 11 bases. Germline trimming cut 1 base from V and 5 bases from J; bases unmatched to any gene: 9. The CDR3 runs 17 residues. CDR1 SGHDN and CDR2 FVKESK come from the germline V gene.

Points on this clone: Other DNA sequences in this specimen translate into the identical CDR3. The V and J genes are TRBV6-1 and TRBJ2-4, with TRBD2 identical over 13 bases. The CDR3 covers 15 residues. Germline lookup yields CDR1 MNHNS and CDR2 SASEGT. Unmatched junction bases numbered 0, after V lost 1 base and J lost 6 bases. The CDR3 DNA is TGTGCCAGCAGTGAAGGGACTAGCGGGAGAAACATTCAGTACTTC. It specifies CASSEGTSGRNIQYF.